Listed below are T cell receptor beta chains from one sample, sequenced in a study of cytomegalovirus exposure and HLA in healthy donors. The repertoire was sequenced with immunoSEQ multiplex PCR; TCRdb's copy has only in-frame clones and lacks some. Its listing shows 35,000 to 45,000 clones. Sequencing was done on a sample of PBMCs. The receptors shown here come from a man younger than 40 in good health and CMV-seronegative. The CDR3 runs from the conserved cysteine through the conserved F or W.

>TRBJ2-1|TRBV29-1
CSGTGTNFNEQFF
>TRBJ2-1|TRBV9
CASSARNGLAGYNEQFF
>TRBJ2-1|TRBV6-5
CASRDPTSGVSEQFF
>TRBJ1-1|TRBV29-1
CSVERRQMNTEAFF
>TRBJ2-5|TRBV27
CASSKTGVPQETQYF
>TRBJ1-2|TRBV5-1
CASSWAGANYGYTF
>TRBJ1-2|TRBV29-1
CSVEDPRRSFSDGYTF
>TRBJ2-7|TRBV9
CASSAPGGRGEQYF
>TRBJ2-2|TRBV14
CASSRMTSGANTGELFF
>TRBJ2-1|TRBV5-1
CASSLPRQNYNEQFF
>TRBJ2-1|TRBV9
CASSVDPSGSLYNEQFF
>TRBJ1-4|TRBV9
CASSVGWTGTNEKLFF
>TRBJ1-2|TRBV6-1
CASTGTGDYGYTF
>TRBJ2-3|TRBV11-3
CASSLVHKPSTDTQYF
>TRBJ2-7|TRBV9
CASSASTGIYEQYF
>TRBJ2-7|TRBV5-6
CASSLNIYEQYF
>TRBJ1-1|TRBV5-1
CASSLVGTAGGTEAFF
>TRBJ2-7|TRBV6-1
CASRKTSNYEQYF
>TRBJ1-5|TRBV7-9
CASSNHGQGNQPQHF
>TRBJ1-1|TRBV18
CASSPIGEGTEAFF
>TRBJ2-2|TRBV29-1
CSVVSGGPGELFF
>TRBJ1-1|TRBV18
CASSPVVSNTEAFF
>TRBJ1-1|TRBV12-5
CASGYGQQGRGTEAFF
>TRBJ2-7|TRBV28
CASSLSQGANEQYF
>TRBJ2-7|TRBV5-1
CASSLGTGAYEQYF
>TRBJ1-2|TRBV6-5
CASSYSTGGDYGYTF
>TRBJ2-1|TRBV6-4
CASSPGQAVSEQFF
>TRBJ2-3|TRBV4-1
CASSQERGGGTDTQYF
>TRBJ2-7|TRBV11-2
CASSLSGKLEQYF
>TRBJ1-1|TRBV4-3
CASSQERNRGTEAFF
>TRBJ2-2|TRBV19
CASSTTSGGYVTGELFF